The source of this T cell receptor (beta chain) is a study of blood T cell repertoires in COVID-19. Across the whole study: The cDNA or gDNA used as material had been derived from T cells, B-cell-depleted T cells, or PBMCs.

Per the original data handling: By means of reference gene primer amplification, nucleated cell counts were estimated. Repertoires were generated with immunoSEQ multiplex PCR, while TCRdb's copy carries only in-frame clones and drops some. V and J calls and clone size are copied from that table; D and trimming were computed from the DNA. Of about 120,000 clones in the sample, about 90% were seen once. J gave up 11 bases and V 5 bases, and 13 bases lay outside the gene matches. The CDR3 has 14 amino acids. Germline V gene data show CDR1 as MNHEY and CDR2 as SVGEGT. The receptor was derived from a woman aged 60-75 years with COVID-19, enrolled during active disease. This sequence joins TRBV6-2 or TRBV6-3 and TRBJ1-2; TRBD1 matches at 8 bases. Sequenced: peripheral blood. The CDR3 DNA follows: TGTGCCAGCAGTGACACAGGGGGGAGAGGAGGATACACCTTC. Its protein product is CASSDTGGRGGYTF.